The clone carrying this TCR beta chain was recorded a few times. The sample is drawn from a study of T cells in Graves' hyperthyroidism and ophthalmopathy. Researchers amplified the TCR beta CDR3 regions from RNA transcripts. TCR CDR3 underwent first-round RT-PCR with the HTBI primer set. TCRdb used MiXCR to reprocess the multiplex PCR reads, holding one entry per CDR3 protein. The table shows about 640,000 distinct CDR3 sequences, with 13% to 15% occurring only once. Material: blood. The clonotype originates from a woman in her forties or fifties with Graves' ophthalmopathy.

In DNA, the CDR3 is TGTGCCAGCAGCACGGACAGGGGGAATGAAAAACTGTTTTTT. Its translation: CASSTDRGNEKLFF. The chain employs TRBV13 and TRBJ1-4, with TRBD1 matching over 10 bases. CDR1 is PRHDT, CDR2 FYEKMQ, per germline (reference sequence). Germline trimming cut 5 bases from V and 5 bases from J; bases unmatched to any gene: 2. This CDR3 has 14 residues.